Following are 3 T cell receptor beta chains from one sample sequenced in a study of T cells in tuberculosis. Produced via immunoSEQ multiplex PCR; TCRdb's table is partial and in-frame only. The table records nearly 60,000 clones, around 90% of them present only once. Sorting used thawed, overnight-rested PBMC stained with anti-CD3, a viability dye and GMM-loaded CD1B tetramer. The CD1B tetramers carried C32 glucose monomycolate purified from Rhodococcus equi. The sequenced sample was CD1b-GMM tetramer-negative cells sorted from PBMCs. The receptor set was obtained from an adult woman with latent tuberculosis.

The chain combines TRBV19 with TRBJ2-2; TRBD1 agrees at 8 bases. Unmatched junction bases numbered 12, after V lost 5 bases and J lost 7 bases. Germline V gene sequence: CDR1 LNHDA, CDR2 SQIVND (reference sequence). The CDR3 spans 16 residues. The CDR3 region has the DNA TGTGCCAGTAGTGTCAGACAGGGGCCGCTAAACGGGGAGCTGTTTTTT. Translation gives CASSVRQGPLNGELFF.

The chain has TRBV10-3 and TRBJ2-2; D is perhaps TRBD2 (7 bases). The V gene's germline CDR1 is ENHRY and CDR2 SYGVKD. The CDR3 sequence is 14 residues long. Trimming removed 3 bases from V and 11 bases from J, with 16 bases in between. CDR3 loop: CAISDEGGRGELFF. The CDR3 DNA reads as TGTGCCATCAGTGACGAGGGGGGGCGCGGAGAGCTGTTTTTT.

This chain links TRBV6-5 with TRBJ2-7; D is ambiguous. CDR3 length equals 13 residues. V shed 3 bases and J shed 6 bases, with 12 bases lying between them. Germline values: CDR1 MNHEY, CDR2 SVGAGI. The CDR3 region is CASSYYLMSEQYF. In DNA, the CDR3 is TGTGCCAGCAGTTATTACCTAATGAGCGAGCAGTACTTC.